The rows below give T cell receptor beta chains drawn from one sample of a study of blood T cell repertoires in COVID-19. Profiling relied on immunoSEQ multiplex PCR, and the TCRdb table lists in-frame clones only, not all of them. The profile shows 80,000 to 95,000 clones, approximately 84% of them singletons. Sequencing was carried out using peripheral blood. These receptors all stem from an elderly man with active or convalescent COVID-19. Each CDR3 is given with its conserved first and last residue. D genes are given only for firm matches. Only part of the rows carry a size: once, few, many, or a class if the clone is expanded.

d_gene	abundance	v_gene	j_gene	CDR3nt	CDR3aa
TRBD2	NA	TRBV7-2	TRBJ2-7	TGTGCCAGCAGCTTAAGGACGGGGGGGCACGAGCAGTACTTC	CASSLRTGGHEQYF
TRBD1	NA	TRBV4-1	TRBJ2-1	TGCGCCAGCAGCCAAGAAAGGTGGGGACAGGGGTGGAATGAGCAGTTCTTC	CASSQERWGQGWNEQFF
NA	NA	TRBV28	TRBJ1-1	TGTGCCAGCAGTCCCTCTTTTCCCACTGAAGCTTTCTTT	CASSPSFPTEAFF
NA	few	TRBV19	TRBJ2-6	TGTGCCAGTAGCCTTAATTTGTACAGGGCCGTTCCCTCTGGGGCCAACGTCCTGACTTTC	CASSLNLYRAVPSGANVLTF
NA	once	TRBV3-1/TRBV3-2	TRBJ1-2	TGTGCCAGCAGCCAAGGCCCCCAGGCTAACTATGGCTACACCTTC	CASSQGPQANYGYTF
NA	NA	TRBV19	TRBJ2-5	TGTGCCAGTAGTTTAGCAGGGGATCAAGAGACCCAGTACTTC	CASSLAGDQETQYF
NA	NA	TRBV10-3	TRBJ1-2	TGTGCCATCAGTCCCGCCCAAGGGGGTGGCTACACCTTC	CAISPAQGGGYTF
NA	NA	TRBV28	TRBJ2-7	TGTGCCAGCAGTGTGGAGGCTAGCTCCTACGAGCAGTACTTC	CASSVEASSYEQYF
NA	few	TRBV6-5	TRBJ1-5	TGTGCCAGCGGCGGGGGGGGGAATCGCAATCAGCCCCAGCATTTT	CASGGGGNRNQPQHF
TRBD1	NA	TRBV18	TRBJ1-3	TGTGCCAGCCATAGGACAGGGGGCACCGGAAACACCATATATTTT	CASHRTGGTGNTIYF
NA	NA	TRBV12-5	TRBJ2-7	TGTGCTAGTGGCCGCGCCGGGGGGCTCGAGCAGTACTTC	CASGRAGGLEQYF
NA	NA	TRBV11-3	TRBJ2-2	TGTGCCAGCAGCTCCCCTGTGGGACTCCAAAACACCGGGGAGCTGTTTTTT	CASSSPVGLQNTGELFF
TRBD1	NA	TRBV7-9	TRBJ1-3	TGTGCCAGCAGTCGACAGGGGAGGAACACCATATATTTT	CASSRQGRNTIYF
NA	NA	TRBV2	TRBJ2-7	TGTGCCAGCAGCCCCAGACAGGCCCTTTTCTCCTACGAGCAGTACTTC	CASSPRQALFSYEQYF
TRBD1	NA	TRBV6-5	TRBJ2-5	TGTGCCAGCAGTCCCTGGACAGGGGTTGGAGAGACCCAGTACTTC	CASSPWTGVGETQYF
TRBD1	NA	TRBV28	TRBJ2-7	TGTGCCAGCAGTTCCAAACCGGGACAGGGATCCGAGCAGTACTTC	CASSSKPGQGSEQYF
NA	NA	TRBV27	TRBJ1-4	TGTGCCAGCAGCCCGAACAGGGCAGGCGGAAAACTGTTTTTT	CASSPNRAGGKLFF
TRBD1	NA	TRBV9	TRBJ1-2	TGTGCCAGCAGCGGCGGGACAGCCGACTATGGCTACACCTTC	CASSGGTADYGYTF
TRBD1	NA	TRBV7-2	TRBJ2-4	TGTGCCAGCAGCTGGACAGGCCGCCTAGCCAAAAACATTCAGTACTTC	CASSWTGRLAKNIQYF
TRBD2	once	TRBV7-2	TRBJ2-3	TGTGCCAGCAGCCCCCGACTAGCGGGGGAAGGCACAGATACGCAGTATTTT	CASSPRLAGEGTDTQYF
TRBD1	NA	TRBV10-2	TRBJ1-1	TGCGCCAGCAGTTCCGACAGGGGGGCGGGAACTGAAGCTTTCTTT	CASSSDRGAGTEAFF
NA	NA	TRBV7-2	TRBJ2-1	TGTGCCAGCAGCTCTAACCGGGACCTCGCTACCCGCGGGGACAATGAGCAGTTCTTC	CASSSNRDLATRGDNEQFF
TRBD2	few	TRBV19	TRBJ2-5	TGTGCCAGTAGTATAGGGGCGGGGGGACAAGAGACCCAGTACTTC	CASSIGAGGQETQYF
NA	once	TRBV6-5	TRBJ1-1	TGTGCCGGGGGGGCTACTTTGAACACTGAAGCTTTCTTT	CAGGATLNTEAFF
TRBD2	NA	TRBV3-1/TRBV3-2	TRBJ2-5	TGTGCCAGCAGCCCCCGGGGTAGCGGGGGGCAAGAGACCCAGTACTTC	CASSPRGSGGQETQYF
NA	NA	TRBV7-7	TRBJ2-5	TGTGCTAGCAGCCCCGCCGGGTACCAAGAGACCCAGTACTTC	CASSPAGYQETQYF
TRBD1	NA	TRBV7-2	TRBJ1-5	TGTGCCAGCAGCCAAACAGGGGGCTTTCAGCCCCAGCATTTT	CASSQTGGFQPQHF
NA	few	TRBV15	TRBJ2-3	TGTGCCACCAGCAGACCACTAGTTAGCACAGATACGCAGTATTTT	CATSRPLVSTDTQYF
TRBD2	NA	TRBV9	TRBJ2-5	TGTGCCAGCAGCGTAGGGGGAGGGACTATTGAGACCCAGTACTTC	CASSVGGGTIETQYF
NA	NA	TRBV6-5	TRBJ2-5	TGTGCCAGCAATCCCGGCGGGGACCAAGAGACCCAGTACTTC	CASNPGGDQETQYF
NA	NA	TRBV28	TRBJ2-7	TGTGCCAGCAGCCAAATCGGACATCTCGTCTACGAGCAGTACTTC	CASSQIGHLVYEQYF
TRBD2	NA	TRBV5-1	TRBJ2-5	TGCGCCAGCGGGAGTAGCGGGGGACAAGAGACCCAGTACTTC	CASGSSGGQETQYF
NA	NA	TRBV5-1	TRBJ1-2	TGCGCCAGCAGTCTACAGGAAGGATATGGCTACACCTTC	CASSLQEGYGYTF
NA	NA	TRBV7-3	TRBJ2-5	TGTGCCAGCAGCTTAGAATCTAGGGGAGAGACCCAGTACTTC	CASSLESRGETQYF
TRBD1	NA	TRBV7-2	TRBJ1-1	TGTGCCAGCAGCTTGGAGAACAGGGGGGTGAAAGCTTTCTTT	CASSLENRGVKAFF
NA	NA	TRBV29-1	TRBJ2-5	TGCAGCGTTGTATACCAAGAGACCCAGTACTTC	CSVVYQETQYF
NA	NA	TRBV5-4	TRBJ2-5	TGTGCCAGCAGCTTCGGGACATTTGAGACCCAGTACTTC	CASSFGTFETQYF
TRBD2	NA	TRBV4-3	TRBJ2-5	TGCGCCAGCAGCCAAGGAACTAGCGGGGGGCAAGAGACCCAGTACTTC	CASSQGTSGGQETQYF
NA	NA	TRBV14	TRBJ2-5	TGTGCCAGCAGCCAAAACTACCTGTACCAAGAGACCCAGTACTTC	CASSQNYLYQETQYF
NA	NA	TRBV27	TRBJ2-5	TGTGCCAGCAACCCAGACAGGGGAGGGTGGGAGACCCAGTACTTC	CASNPDRGGWETQYF
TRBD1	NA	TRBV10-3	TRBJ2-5	TGTGCCATCAAGACCAGGGGACAGAGCCAAGAGACCCAGTACTTC	CAIKTRGQSQETQYF
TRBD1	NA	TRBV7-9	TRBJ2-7	TGTGCCAGCAGCTTAGACGGGGACAGGTCGTCGTACTTC	CASSLDGDRSSYF
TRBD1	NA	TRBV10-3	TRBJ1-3	TGTGCCATCAGTGATACAGGGGGGATGATACTTGGAAACACCATATATTTT	CAISDTGGMILGNTIYF
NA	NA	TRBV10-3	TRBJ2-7	TGTGCCTCGCAGGGTAGTTCCTACGAGCAGTACTTC	CASQGSSYEQYF